This entry concerns a single T cell receptor beta chain. The CDR3 runs 15 residues. The ends were cut back, 0 bases at V and 0 bases at J, with 10 bases in the middle. Germline V gene lookup returns CDR1 SGHRS and CDR2 YFSETQ. The sample originates from a study of T cell changes during pregnancy in multiple sclerosis. Here immunoSEQ multiplex PCR was the method, and the copy in TCRdb shows in-frame clones only, minus some. Of 30,000 to 40,000 clones listed, under 95% are singletons. The chain links TRBV5-1 to TRBJ2-7; D is possibly TRBD1 (5 bases). The sample consisted of CD4+ T cells from peripheral blood mononuclear cells, taken in the third trimester of pregnancy. This clonotype was sampled from a female donor with multiple sclerosis, enrolled in a pregnancy study. CDR3 coding DNA: TGCGCCAGCAGCTTGGAAGGGGCTGACTCCTACGAGCAGTACTTC. Encoded protein: CASSLEGADSYEQYF.